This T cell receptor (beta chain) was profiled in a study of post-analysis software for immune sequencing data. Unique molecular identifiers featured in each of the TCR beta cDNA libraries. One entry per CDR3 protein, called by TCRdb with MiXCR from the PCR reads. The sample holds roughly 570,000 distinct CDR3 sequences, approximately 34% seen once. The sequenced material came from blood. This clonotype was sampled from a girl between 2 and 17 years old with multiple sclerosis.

CDR3 DNA sequence: TGCGCCAGCAGCCGAACACAGGCCCAAGAGACCCAGTACTTC. It specifies CASSRTQAQETQYF. The V gene is TRBV4-1, the J gene TRBJ2-5, with a weak D call TRBD1 (5 bases). Germline lookup yields CDR1 MGHRA and CDR2 YSYEKL. The CDR3 is made up of 14 amino acids. With 4 bases removed from V and 1 base from J, the gap between germline ends came to 10 bases.